A single T cell receptor beta chain is shown here with its context. The data originate from a study of blood T cell repertoires in COVID-19. As for the study in general: COVID-19 samples, acute and convalescent, were from the United States, Italy and Spain.

The CDR3 consists of 17 residues. Germline V CDR1 and CDR2: SGHNT, YYREEE (reference sequence). The J segment lost 0 bases and the V segment lost 4 bases, leaving 9 bases of the junction unmatched. Sequenced by immunoSEQ multiplex PCR; TCRdb stores in-frame clones only, minus some. The table has roughly 160,000 clones, more than 65% seen once. Sequenced input: peripheral blood. The receptor was derived from a woman aged 55 to 70 with COVID-19, enrolled during active disease. The chain joins TRBV5-4 to TRBJ2-2; 7 bases map to TRBD2. The CDR3 here is CASSRISGQANTGELFF. The CDR3 DNA is TGTGCCAGCAGCCGGATTAGCGGGCAAGCGAACACCGGGGAGCTGTTTTTT.